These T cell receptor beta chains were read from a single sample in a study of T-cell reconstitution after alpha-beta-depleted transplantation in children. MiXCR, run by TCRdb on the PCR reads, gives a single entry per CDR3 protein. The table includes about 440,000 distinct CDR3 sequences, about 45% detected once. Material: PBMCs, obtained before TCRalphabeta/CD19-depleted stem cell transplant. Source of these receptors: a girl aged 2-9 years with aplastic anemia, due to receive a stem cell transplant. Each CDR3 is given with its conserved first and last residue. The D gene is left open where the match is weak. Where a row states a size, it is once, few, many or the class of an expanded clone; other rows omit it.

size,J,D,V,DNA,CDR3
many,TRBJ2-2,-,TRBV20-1,TGCAGTGCTTTCCCGCTCGCGGGTTTTACCGGGGAGCTGTTTTTT,CSAFPLAGFTGELFF
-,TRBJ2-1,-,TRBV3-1,TGTGCCACCTCCCCGCCGCGGAGCTCCTACAATGAGCAGTTCTTC,CATSPPRSSYNEQFF
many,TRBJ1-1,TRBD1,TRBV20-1,TGCAGTGCTAGTTCCCCCGGGACAGCTGAAGCTTTCTTT,CSASSPGTAEAFF
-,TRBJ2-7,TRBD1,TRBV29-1,TGCAGCGCTACGGGACAGGGAAGGTACGAGCAGTACTTC,CSATGQGRYEQYF
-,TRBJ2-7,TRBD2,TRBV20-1,TGCAGTGCTAGAGAAACGACTAGCGGGAGCGGAGAGCAGTACTTC,CSARETTSGSGEQYF
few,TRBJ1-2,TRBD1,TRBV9,TGTGCCAGCAGCGACGGGACAGGGAGAAAATATGGCTACACCTTC,CASSDGTGRKYGYTF
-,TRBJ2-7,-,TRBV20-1,TGCAGTGCTAGAAACACCGCGGCTCGGGCAAGGGAGCAGTACTTC,CSARNTAARAREQYF
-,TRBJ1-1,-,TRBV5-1,TGCGCCAGCAGCTTGGACGGGTCTGAAGCTTTCTTT,CASSLDGSEAFF
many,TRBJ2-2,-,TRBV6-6,TGTGCCACCTATTCCTCGAACACCGGGGAGCTGTTTTTT,CATYSSNTGELFF
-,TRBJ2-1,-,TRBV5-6,TGTGCCAGCAGCTGGGTGCCTTCGAGGTCCTACAATGAGCAGTTCTTC,CASSWVPSRSYNEQFF
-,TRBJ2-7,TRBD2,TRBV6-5,TGTGCCAGCAGTTCCTATAGCGGGAGGGCCTACGAGCAGTACTTC,CASSSYSGRAYEQYF
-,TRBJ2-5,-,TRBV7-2,TGTGCCAGCAGCCTAGGGCAGGGGCCGGCAGGAGAGACCCAGTACTTC,CASSLGQGPAGETQYF
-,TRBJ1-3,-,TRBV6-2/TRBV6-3,TGTGCCAGCAGTTCAGGACGCGTGGCTGGAAACACCATATATTTT,CASSSGRVAGNTIYF
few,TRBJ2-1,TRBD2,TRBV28,TGTGCCAGCAGTCCACTAGCGGGAGACCCCTACAATGAGCAGTTCTTC,CASSPLAGDPYNEQFF